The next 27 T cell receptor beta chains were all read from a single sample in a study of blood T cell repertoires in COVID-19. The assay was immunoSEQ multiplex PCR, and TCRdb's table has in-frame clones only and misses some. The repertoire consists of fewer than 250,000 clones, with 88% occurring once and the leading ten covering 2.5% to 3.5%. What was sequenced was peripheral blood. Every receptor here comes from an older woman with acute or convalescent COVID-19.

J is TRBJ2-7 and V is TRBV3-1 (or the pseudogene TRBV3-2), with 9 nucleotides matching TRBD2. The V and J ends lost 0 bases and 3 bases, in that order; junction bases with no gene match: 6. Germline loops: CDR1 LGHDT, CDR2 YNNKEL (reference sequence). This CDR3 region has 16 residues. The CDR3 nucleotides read TGTGCCAGCAGCCAAGATAGGTTAGCGGGGGTCTACGAGCAGTACTTC. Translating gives CASSQDRLAGVYEQYF.

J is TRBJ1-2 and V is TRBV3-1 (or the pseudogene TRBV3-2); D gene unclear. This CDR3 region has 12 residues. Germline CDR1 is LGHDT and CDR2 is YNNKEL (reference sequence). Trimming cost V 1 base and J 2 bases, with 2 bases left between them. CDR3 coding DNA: TGTGCCAGCAGCCAAGCGAACTATGGCTACACCTTC. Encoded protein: CASSQANYGYTF.

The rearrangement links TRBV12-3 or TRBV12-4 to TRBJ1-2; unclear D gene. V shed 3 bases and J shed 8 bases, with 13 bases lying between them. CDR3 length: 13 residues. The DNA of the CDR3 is TGTGCCAGCAGTTTTGGCAGGACGGGGGGCTACACCTTC. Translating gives CASSFGRTGGYTF.

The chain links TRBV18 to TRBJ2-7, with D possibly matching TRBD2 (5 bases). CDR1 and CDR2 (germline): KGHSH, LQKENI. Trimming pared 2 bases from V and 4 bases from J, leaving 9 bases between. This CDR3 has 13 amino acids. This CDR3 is CASSPGPGYEQYF. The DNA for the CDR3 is TGTGCCAGCTCACCAGGTCCGGGATACGAGCAGTACTTC.

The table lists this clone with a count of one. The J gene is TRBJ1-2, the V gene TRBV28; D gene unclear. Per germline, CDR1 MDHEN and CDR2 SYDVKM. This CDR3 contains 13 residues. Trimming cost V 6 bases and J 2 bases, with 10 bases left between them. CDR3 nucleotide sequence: TGTGCCAGCAGGAGGGCGGCAAACTATGGCTACACCTTC. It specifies CASRRAANYGYTF.

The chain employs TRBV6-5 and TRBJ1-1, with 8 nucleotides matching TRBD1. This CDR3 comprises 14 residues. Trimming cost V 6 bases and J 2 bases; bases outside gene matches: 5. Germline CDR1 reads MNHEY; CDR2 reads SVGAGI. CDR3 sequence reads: CASRARGRNTEAFF. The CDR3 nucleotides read TGTGCCAGCAGAGCCAGGGGGCGCAACACTGAAGCTTTCTTT.

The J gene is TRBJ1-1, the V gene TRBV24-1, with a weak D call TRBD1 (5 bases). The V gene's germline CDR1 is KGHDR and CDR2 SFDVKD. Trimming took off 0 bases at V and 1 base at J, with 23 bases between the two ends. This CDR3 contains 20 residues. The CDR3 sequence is CATSDLRPSQGLHTNTEAFF. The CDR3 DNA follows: TGTGCCACCAGTGATTTGCGACCATCGCAGGGCCTTCATACGAACACTGAAGCTTTCTTT.

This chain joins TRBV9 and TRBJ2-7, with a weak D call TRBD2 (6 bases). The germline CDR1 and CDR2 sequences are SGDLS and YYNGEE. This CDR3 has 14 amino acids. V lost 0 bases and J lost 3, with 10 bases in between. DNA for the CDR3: TGTGCCAGCAGCGTAGGACTAGGGGACTACGAGCAGTACTTC. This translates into CASSVGLGDYEQYF.

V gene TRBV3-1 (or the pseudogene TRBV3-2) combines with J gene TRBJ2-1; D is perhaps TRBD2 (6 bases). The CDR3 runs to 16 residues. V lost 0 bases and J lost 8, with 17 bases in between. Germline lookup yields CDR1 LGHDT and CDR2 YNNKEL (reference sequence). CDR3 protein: CASSQDQPGVYDEQFF. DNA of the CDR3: TGTGCCAGCAGCCAAGATCAGCCGGGAGTGTACGATGAGCAGTTCTTC.

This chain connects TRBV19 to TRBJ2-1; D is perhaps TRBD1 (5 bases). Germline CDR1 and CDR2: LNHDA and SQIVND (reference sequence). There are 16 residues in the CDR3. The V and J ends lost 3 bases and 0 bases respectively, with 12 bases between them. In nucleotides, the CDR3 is TGTGCCAGTAGTATTCTTACAGGAAGCTCCTACAATGAGCAGTTCTTC. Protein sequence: CASSILTGSSYNEQFF.

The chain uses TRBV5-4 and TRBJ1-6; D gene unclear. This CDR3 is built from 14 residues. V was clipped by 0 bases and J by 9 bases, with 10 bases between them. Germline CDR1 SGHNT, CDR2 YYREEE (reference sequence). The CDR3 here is CASSLAGVISPLHF. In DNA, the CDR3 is TGTGCCAGCAGCTTGGCCGGAGTTATTTCACCCCTCCACTTT.

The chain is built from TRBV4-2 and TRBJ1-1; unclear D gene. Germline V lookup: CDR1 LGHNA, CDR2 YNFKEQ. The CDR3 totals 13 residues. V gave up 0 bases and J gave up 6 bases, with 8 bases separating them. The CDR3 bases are TGTGCCAGCAGCCAAGAACAGCGGGCTGAAGCTTTCTTT. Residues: CASSQEQRAEAFF.

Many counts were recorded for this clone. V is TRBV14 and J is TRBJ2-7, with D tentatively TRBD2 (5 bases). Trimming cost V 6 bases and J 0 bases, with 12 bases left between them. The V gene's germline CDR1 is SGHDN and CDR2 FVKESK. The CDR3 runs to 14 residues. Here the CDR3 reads CASRRSGDSYEQYF. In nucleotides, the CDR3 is TGTGCCAGCAGGAGATCCGGGGACTCCTACGAGCAGTACTTC.

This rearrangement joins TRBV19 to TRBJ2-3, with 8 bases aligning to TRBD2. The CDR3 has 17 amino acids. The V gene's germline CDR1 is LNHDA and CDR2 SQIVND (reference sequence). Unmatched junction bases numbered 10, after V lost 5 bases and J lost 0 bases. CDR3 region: CASSSSLAERSTDTQYF. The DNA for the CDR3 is TGTGCCAGTAGTTCCTCACTAGCGGAGAGGAGCACAGATACGCAGTATTTT. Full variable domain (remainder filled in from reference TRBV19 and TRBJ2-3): DGGITQSPKYLFRKEGQNVTLSCEQNLNHDAMYWYRQDPGQGLRLIYYSQIVNDFQKGDIAEGYSVSREKKESFPLTVTSAQKNPTAFYLCASSSSLAERSTDTQYFGPGTRLTVL.

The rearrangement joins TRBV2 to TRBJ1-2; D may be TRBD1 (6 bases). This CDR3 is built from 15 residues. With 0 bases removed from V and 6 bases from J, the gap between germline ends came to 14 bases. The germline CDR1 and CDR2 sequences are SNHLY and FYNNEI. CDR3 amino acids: CASSEALRGKDGYTF. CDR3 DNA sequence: TGTGCCAGCAGTGAAGCGCTTAGGGGGAAGGATGGCTACACCTTC.

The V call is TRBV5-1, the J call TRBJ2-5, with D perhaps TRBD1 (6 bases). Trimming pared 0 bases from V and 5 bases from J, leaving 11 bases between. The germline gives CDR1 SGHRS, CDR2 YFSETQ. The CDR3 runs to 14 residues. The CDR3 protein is CASSLETGRETQYF. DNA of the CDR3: TGCGCCAGCAGCTTGGAAACAGGGCGGGAGACCCAGTACTTC. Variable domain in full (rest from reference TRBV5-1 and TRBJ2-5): KAGVTQTPRYLIKTRGQQVTLSCSPISGHRSVSWYQQTPGQGLQFLFEYFSETQRNKGNFPGRFSGRQFSNSRSEMNVSTLELGDSALYLCASSLETGRETQYFGPGTRLLVL.

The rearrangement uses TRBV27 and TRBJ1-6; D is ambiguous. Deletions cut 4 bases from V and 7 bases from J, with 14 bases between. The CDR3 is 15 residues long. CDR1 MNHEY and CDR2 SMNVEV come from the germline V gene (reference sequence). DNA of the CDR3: TGTGCCAGCAGTTCGGGTTCTCGAAGCAATTCACCCCTCCACTTT. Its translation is CASSSGSRSNSPLHF.

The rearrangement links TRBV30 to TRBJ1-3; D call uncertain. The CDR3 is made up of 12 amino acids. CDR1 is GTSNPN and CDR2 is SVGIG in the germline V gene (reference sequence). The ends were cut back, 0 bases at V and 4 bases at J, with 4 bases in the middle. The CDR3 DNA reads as TGTGCCTGGAGTGTAAGCGGAAACACCATATATTTT. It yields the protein CAWSVSGNTIYF. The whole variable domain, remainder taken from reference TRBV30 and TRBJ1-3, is SQTIHQWPATLVQPVGSPLSLECTVEGTSNPNLYWYRQAAGRGLQLLFYSVGIGQISSEVPQNLSASRPQDRQFILSSKKLLLSDSGFYLCAWSVSGNTIYFGEGSWLTVV.

CDR3 region: CAWSRSSQGLEQYF. The CDR3, as DNA: TGTGCCTGGAGTCGTTCATCTCAGGGACTCGAGCAGTACTTC. The chain joins TRBV30 to TRBJ2-7, with D perhaps TRBD2 (6 bases). CDR3 size: 14 residues. The germline V gene encodes CDR1 GTSNPN and CDR2 SVGIG (reference sequence). V was clipped by 2 bases and J by 6 bases, with 17 bases between them.

Written as DNA, the CDR3 is TGCGCCAGCAGCCTCAGACAGTATAGCAATCAGCCCCAGCATTTT. It translates to CASSLRQYSNQPQHF. This chain uses TRBV4-1 with TRBJ1-5, with D maybe TRBD1 (5 bases). CDR3 length equals 15 residues. V lost 4 bases and J 0 bases, leaving 10 bases between the germline ends. CDR1 MGHRA and CDR2 YSYEKL come from the germline V gene.

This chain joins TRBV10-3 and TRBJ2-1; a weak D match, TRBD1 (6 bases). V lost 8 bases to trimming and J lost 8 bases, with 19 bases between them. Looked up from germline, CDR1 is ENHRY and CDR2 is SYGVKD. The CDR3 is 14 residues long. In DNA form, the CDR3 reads TGTGCCATCGGACCTCAGGGGTCTAAGGATGAGCAGTTCTTC. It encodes CAIGPQGSKDEQFF.

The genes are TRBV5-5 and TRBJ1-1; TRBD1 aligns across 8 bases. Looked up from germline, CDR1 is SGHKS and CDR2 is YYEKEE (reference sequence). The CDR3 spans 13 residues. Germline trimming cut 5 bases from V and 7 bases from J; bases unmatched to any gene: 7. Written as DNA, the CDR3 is TGTGCCAGCAGTTCGGACAGGGTGGGTGAAGCTTTCTTT. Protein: CASSSDRVGEAFF.

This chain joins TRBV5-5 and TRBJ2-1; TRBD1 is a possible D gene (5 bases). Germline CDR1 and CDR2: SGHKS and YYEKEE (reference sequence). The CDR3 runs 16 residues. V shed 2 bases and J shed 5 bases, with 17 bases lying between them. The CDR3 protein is CASSLGPRAPDNEQFF. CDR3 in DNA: TGTGCCAGCAGCTTAGGTCCCAGGGCCCCGGACAATGAGCAGTTCTTC.

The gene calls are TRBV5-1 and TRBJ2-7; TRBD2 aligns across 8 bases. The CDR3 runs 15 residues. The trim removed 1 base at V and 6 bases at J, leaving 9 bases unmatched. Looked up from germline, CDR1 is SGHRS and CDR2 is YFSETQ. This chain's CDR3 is CASSLQQAGVSEQYF. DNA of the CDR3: TGCGCCAGCAGCTTGCAACAAGCGGGGGTTAGCGAGCAGTACTTC.

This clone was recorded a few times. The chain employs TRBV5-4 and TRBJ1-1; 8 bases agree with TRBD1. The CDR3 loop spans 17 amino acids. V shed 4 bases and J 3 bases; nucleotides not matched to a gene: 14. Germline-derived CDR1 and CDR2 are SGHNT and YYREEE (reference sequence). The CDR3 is CASSKGQAAGWDTEAFF. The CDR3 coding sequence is TGTGCCAGCAGCAAGGGACAGGCGGCGGGGTGGGACACTGAAGCTTTCTTT.

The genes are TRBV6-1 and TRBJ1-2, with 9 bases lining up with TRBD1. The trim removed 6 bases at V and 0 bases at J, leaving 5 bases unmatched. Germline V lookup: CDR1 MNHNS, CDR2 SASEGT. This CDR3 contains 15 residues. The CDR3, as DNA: TGTGCCAGCAGACGGGACAGGGAGGCTAACTATGGCTACACCTTC. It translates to CASRRDREANYGYTF.

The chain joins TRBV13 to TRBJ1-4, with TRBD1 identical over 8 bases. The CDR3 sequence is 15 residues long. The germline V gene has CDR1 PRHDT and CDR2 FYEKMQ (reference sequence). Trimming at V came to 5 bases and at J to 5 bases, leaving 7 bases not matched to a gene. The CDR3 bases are TGTGCCAGCAGCCCCCCGGGACAGGCGAATGAAAAACTGTTTTTT. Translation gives CASSPPGQANEKLFF.